This T cell receptor beta chain appears in the sequencing data of a study of T cell responses to AZD1222 COVID-19 vaccine. This table comes from immunoSEQ multiplex PCR, and its TCRdb copy is limited to in-frame clones, with some not included. This sample has about 110,000 clones, with around nine tenths found just once. The CDR3 sequence is 12 residues long. V was shortened by 6 bases and J by 6 bases, with 12 bases between the two germline ends. Germline CDR1 reads MNHNY; CDR2 reads SVGAGI (reference sequence). This clone was seen a single time. The target antigen is unknown. Broader study findings: Without day 14 samples, only post-peak T cell repertoires were studied. Compared with day 0, the breadth and depth of the Spike-specific TCR repertoire rose significantly after two doses of AZD1222. Nearly half of the spike-specific TCRs reportedly recognize variant regions that carry no mutations.

The sequence was collected from an adult in good health. The V call is TRBV6-6, the J call TRBJ2-7, with unresolved D. The input for sequencing was peripheral blood, taken on day 0 of AZD1222 vaccination. For the CDR3, the DNA is TGTGCCAGCAGCCGCACCCGGACCGAGCAGTACGTC. Translating it yields CASSRTRTEQYV.